This is a list of T cell receptor beta chains from one sample in a study of CD8 T cells in Susac syndrome. TCRdb fed the immunoSEQ multiplex PCR reads into MiXCR, producing one record per CDR3 protein. The repertoire consists of about 140,000 distinct CDR3 sequences, with 85% to 95% occurring once and the leading ten covering 0.11%. Sequencing was carried out using CD4+ T cells from PBMCs. These receptors were obtained from a human donor with multiple sclerosis. Both conserved end residues are part of each CDR3. Fields, in order: CDR3 DNA, CDR3 protein, D gene, J gene, V gene, clone size. The D gene is left open where the match is weak. Some rows mark clone size as missing; the rest say once, few, many or name a class of expanded clone.

CDR3 DNA: TGTGCCTGGGGAACCGGGACAAAGGGGGGTGGCTACACCTTC; CDR3 protein: CAWGTGTKGGGYTF; D gene: -; J gene: TRBJ1-2; V gene: TRBV30; clone size: once
CDR3 DNA: TGTGCCAGCAGCCAAGAAATGGGCAGCCAGTACCAAGAGACCCAGTACTTC; CDR3 protein: CASSQEMGSQYQETQYF; D gene: -; J gene: TRBJ2-5; V gene: TRBV3-1; clone size: -
CDR3 DNA: TGCGCCAGCAGCTTGGCCGAGCGGAAACATGAGAGCTCTGGGGCCAACGTCCTGACTTTC; CDR3 protein: CASSLAERKHESSGANVLTF; D gene: -; J gene: TRBJ2-6; V gene: TRBV5-1; clone size: -
CDR3 DNA: TGTGCCAGCAGCCTCGGGTTACCCTCCCAAGAGACCCAGTACTTC; CDR3 protein: CASSLGLPSQETQYF; D gene: -; J gene: TRBJ2-5; V gene: TRBV7-9; clone size: -
CDR3 DNA: TGCAGCGTAGTTCCACAGGGACCCTTTACGCAGTATTTT; CDR3 protein: CSVVPQGPFTQYF; D gene: -; J gene: TRBJ2-3; V gene: TRBV29-1; clone size: -
CDR3 DNA: TGCAGTGCTGCCCGAACAGGGTCCGGGGCCAACGTCCTGACTTTC; CDR3 protein: CSAARTGSGANVLTF; D gene: -; J gene: TRBJ2-6; V gene: TRBV20-1; clone size: once
CDR3 DNA: TGTGCCAGCAGCGTAGCTGCCGGAGCGGGGGATTCCACAGATACGCAGTATTTT; CDR3 protein: CASSVAAGAGDSTDTQYF; D gene: TRBD2; J gene: TRBJ2-3; V gene: TRBV9; clone size: -
CDR3 DNA: TGCAGCGTTGAACGGGACAGGTGGAATGAGCAGTTCTTC; CDR3 protein: CSVERDRWNEQFF; D gene: TRBD1; J gene: TRBJ2-1; V gene: TRBV29-1; clone size: -
CDR3 DNA: TGTGCGGACGCGGATGATGAAAAACTGTTTTTT; CDR3 protein: CADADDEKLFF; D gene: -; J gene: TRBJ1-4; V gene: TRBV12-2; clone size: -
CDR3 DNA: TGCAGCCCGGGACACCTGAACACTGAAGCTTTCTTT; CDR3 protein: CSPGHLNTEAFF; D gene: -; J gene: TRBJ1-1; V gene: TRBV20-1; clone size: -
CDR3 DNA: TGCAGTGCTCCTCCTTCTATGGCGGATACGCAGTATTTT; CDR3 protein: CSAPPSMADTQYF; D gene: -; J gene: TRBJ2-3; V gene: TRBV20-1; clone size: -
CDR3 DNA: TGCAGTCCTCAACAGGGTCGAATCTACAATGAGCAGTTCTTC; CDR3 protein: CSPQQGRIYNEQFF; D gene: -; J gene: TRBJ2-1; V gene: TRBV20-1; clone size: -
CDR3 DNA: TGCAGTGCTAGCCACCGGGGCGCGGGCCAGCCCCAGCATTTT; CDR3 protein: CSASHRGAGQPQHF; D gene: -; J gene: TRBJ1-5; V gene: TRBV20-1; clone size: -
CDR3 DNA: TGCGCCAGCAGCCGAGGTGAGGGGACCCCGTCCTACAATGAGCAGTTCTTC; CDR3 protein: CASSRGEGTPSYNEQFF; D gene: -; J gene: TRBJ2-1; V gene: TRBV4-3; clone size: -
CDR3 DNA: TGCGCCAGCAGCTTGCCCATCACAGATACGCAGTATTTT; CDR3 protein: CASSLPITDTQYF; D gene: -; J gene: TRBJ2-3; V gene: TRBV5-1; clone size: -
CDR3 DNA: TGTGCCAGCAGAGAGACCGGGCCCTCCTACGAGCAGTACTTC; CDR3 protein: CASRETGPSYEQYF; D gene: -; J gene: TRBJ2-7; V gene: TRBV2; clone size: -
CDR3 DNA: TGTGCCAGCAGGTCAGGGGGCAGAGCTGAAGCTTTCTTT; CDR3 protein: CASRSGGRAEAFF; D gene: TRBD1; J gene: TRBJ1-1; V gene: TRBV12-3/TRBV12-4; clone size: -
CDR3 DNA: TGTGCCAGCAGCTCGGGACGGGGTGGCACCGGGGAGCTGTTTTTT; CDR3 protein: CASSSGRGGTGELFF; D gene: -; J gene: TRBJ2-2; V gene: TRBV7-2; clone size: -
CDR3 DNA: TGTGCCAGTACTAGCGGGGGGGCCGGAGCCTACGAGCAGTACTTC; CDR3 protein: CASTSGGAGAYEQYF; D gene: TRBD2; J gene: TRBJ2-7; V gene: TRBV27; clone size: once
CDR3 DNA: TGTGCCAGCTCACCTAGCTACTCTGGGGCCAACGTCCTGACTTTC; CDR3 protein: CASSPSYSGANVLTF; D gene: -; J gene: TRBJ2-6; V gene: TRBV18; clone size: -
CDR3 DNA: TGTGCCAGCAGCTCCAAGAGTTACGAGCAGTACTTC; CDR3 protein: CASSSKSYEQYF; D gene: -; J gene: TRBJ2-7; V gene: TRBV7-9; clone size: -
CDR3 DNA: TGTGCCAGCAGTTTGGGCGGGGGGCCCCAGCATTTT; CDR3 protein: CASSLGGGPQHF; D gene: -; J gene: TRBJ1-5; V gene: TRBV6-6; clone size: once
CDR3 DNA: TGTGCCAGCAGCCAATTTTCCGGGACAGGGTCGAGCTCCTACAATGAGCAGTTCTTC; CDR3 protein: CASSQFSGTGSSSYNEQFF; D gene: TRBD1; J gene: TRBJ2-1; V gene: TRBV3-1; clone size: -
CDR3 DNA: TGTGCTAGCAGCTTAGTGGGCACAGATACGCAGTATTTT; CDR3 protein: CASSLVGTDTQYF; D gene: -; J gene: TRBJ2-3; V gene: TRBV7-7; clone size: -
CDR3 DNA: TGTGCCAGCAGCCCCGGCAGGGTTACGTCTTTGAACACTGAAGCTTTCTTT; CDR3 protein: CASSPGRVTSLNTEAFF; D gene: -; J gene: TRBJ1-1; V gene: TRBV4-2; clone size: -
CDR3 DNA: TGCAGTGCCACGATCAGACAGGGAATAAGCACTGAAGCTTTCTTT; CDR3 protein: CSATIRQGISTEAFF; D gene: TRBD1; J gene: TRBJ1-1; V gene: TRBV20-1; clone size: -
CDR3 DNA: TGTGCCAGCAGCCAAGATCGGCGAGGGGCACACTATGGCTACACCTTC; CDR3 protein: CASSQDRRGAHYGYTF; D gene: -; J gene: TRBJ1-2; V gene: TRBV3-1; clone size: -
CDR3 DNA: TGCAGTGCTACTCTCGGGGGGACATCGTTCTATAATTCACCCCTCCACTTT; CDR3 protein: CSATLGGTSFYNSPLHF; D gene: -; J gene: TRBJ1-6; V gene: TRBV20-1; clone size: -
CDR3 DNA: TGTGCCAGCAGCTTTCGGCAGCCTGGGGCCAACGTCCTGACTTTC; CDR3 protein: CASSFRQPGANVLTF; D gene: -; J gene: TRBJ2-6; V gene: TRBV11-2; clone size: few
CDR3 DNA: TGTGCCAGCAGCCACAGACAGGGGGTCTACGAGCAGTACTTC; CDR3 protein: CASSHRQGVYEQYF; D gene: TRBD1; J gene: TRBJ2-7; V gene: TRBV7-2; clone size: -
CDR3 DNA: TGTGCCAGCAGCCAAGATACACTGATCAATCAGCCCCAGCATTTT; CDR3 protein: CASSQDTLINQPQHF; D gene: -; J gene: TRBJ1-5; V gene: TRBV3-1; clone size: -
CDR3 DNA: TGTGCCAGCAGCGCCCGGGACAGTGACTACAATGAGCAGTTCTTC; CDR3 protein: CASSARDSDYNEQFF; D gene: TRBD1; J gene: TRBJ2-1; V gene: TRBV9; clone size: -
CDR3 DNA: TGTGCCAGCAGTGAAGCCCTCGCGGGACGCGAGCAGTACTTC; CDR3 protein: CASSEALAGREQYF; D gene: -; J gene: TRBJ2-7; V gene: TRBV2; clone size: once
CDR3 DNA: TGCAGTGCTAGAGACTACAGGGGGCTCGGAGATACGCAGTATTTT; CDR3 protein: CSARDYRGLGDTQYF; D gene: TRBD1; J gene: TRBJ2-3; V gene: TRBV20-1; clone size: -
CDR3 DNA: TGCAGTGCTAGAGGGGTCACGGCCGGGCTCGAGCAGTACTTC; CDR3 protein: CSARGVTAGLEQYF; D gene: -; J gene: TRBJ2-7; V gene: TRBV20-1; clone size: -
CDR3 DNA: TGCGCCAGCAGCGGGGGGACTAGCGGAGAAGGGTACAATGAGCAGTTCTTC; CDR3 protein: CASSGGTSGEGYNEQFF; D gene: TRBD2; J gene: TRBJ2-1; V gene: TRBV5-1; clone size: -
CDR3 DNA: TGTGCCAGCAGTGAATTTGGCAGCTACTACGAGCAGTACTTC; CDR3 protein: CASSEFGSYYEQYF; D gene: -; J gene: TRBJ2-7; V gene: TRBV6-1; clone size: -
CDR3 DNA: TGTGCCAGCAGGAGGACTAGCCTATACAATGAGCAGTTCTTC; CDR3 protein: CASRRTSLYNEQFF; D gene: TRBD2; J gene: TRBJ2-1; V gene: TRBV12-3/TRBV12-4; clone size: -
CDR3 DNA: TGTGCCAGCAGCGTAGGGGGGACGGATCTCTACGAGCAGTACTTC; CDR3 protein: CASSVGGTDLYEQYF; D gene: -; J gene: TRBJ2-7; V gene: TRBV9; clone size: -
CDR3 DNA: TGTGCCAGCAGCCGCAGGGGTGCAGGAGAGTATAGCAATCAGCCCCAGCATTTT; CDR3 protein: CASSRRGAGEYSNQPQHF; D gene: -; J gene: TRBJ1-5; V gene: TRBV27; clone size: once
CDR3 DNA: TGCAGCGTTGAAAGGGACAGGGGGGGCAATGAGCAGTTCTTC; CDR3 protein: CSVERDRGGNEQFF; D gene: TRBD1; J gene: TRBJ2-1; V gene: TRBV29-1; clone size: -
CDR3 DNA: TGCAGTGCTACAGGGGGCGCGTGGGAGCAGTACTTC; CDR3 protein: CSATGGAWEQYF; D gene: TRBD1; J gene: TRBJ2-7; V gene: TRBV20-1; clone size: -
CDR3 DNA: TGTGCCACCAGTGCTGGGACAGGTGGCACTGAAGCTTTCTTT; CDR3 protein: CATSAGTGGTEAFF; D gene: TRBD1; J gene: TRBJ1-1; V gene: TRBV24-1; clone size: -
CDR3 DNA: TGTGCCAGCAGTCCTAGCGGGAGCAAGGCGAATGAGCAGTTCTTC; CDR3 protein: CASSPSGSKANEQFF; D gene: TRBD2; J gene: TRBJ2-1; V gene: TRBV28; clone size: -
CDR3 DNA: TGTGCCAGCAGTCGATCGCGGGGACTCGCTGGGGCCAACGTCCTGACTTTC; CDR3 protein: CASSRSRGLAGANVLTF; D gene: -; J gene: TRBJ2-6; V gene: TRBV6-1; clone size: once
CDR3 DNA: TGTGCCAGCAGCTTAGTCCAGGGGAATGAGCAGTTCTTC; CDR3 protein: CASSLVQGNEQFF; D gene: -; J gene: TRBJ2-1; V gene: TRBV5-1; clone size: few
CDR3 DNA: TGCAGTGCTAGCAGCAAGAGCTCCTACAATGAGCAGTTCTTC; CDR3 protein: CSASSKSSYNEQFF; D gene: -; J gene: TRBJ2-1; V gene: TRBV20-1; clone size: -
CDR3 DNA: TGTGCCAGCTCACCGGGACAGGGGGATCAGCCCCAGCATTTT; CDR3 protein: CASSPGQGDQPQHF; D gene: TRBD1; J gene: TRBJ1-5; V gene: TRBV18; clone size: -
CDR3 DNA: TGTGCCAGCAGCCAAGGAATGGGTGAGCAGTACTTC; CDR3 protein: CASSQGMGEQYF; D gene: -; J gene: TRBJ2-7; V gene: TRBV3-1; clone size: -
CDR3 DNA: TGCAGTCCTTACCAAATGACTAGCGGGGTAACCTACGAGCAGTACTTC; CDR3 protein: CSPYQMTSGVTYEQYF; D gene: TRBD2; J gene: TRBJ2-7; V gene: TRBV20-1; clone size: -
CDR3 DNA: TGTGCCAGCAGGGCAACAACAGGGGATAGCAATCAGCCCCAGCATTTT; CDR3 protein: CASRATTGDSNQPQHF; D gene: TRBD1; J gene: TRBJ1-5; V gene: TRBV6-6; clone size: -
CDR3 DNA: TGTGCCAGCAGTCCAGGCCCTGGGGAGGGGAGGAGGGAGACCCAGTACTTC; CDR3 protein: CASSPGPGEGRRETQYF; D gene: TRBD2; J gene: TRBJ2-5; V gene: TRBV27; clone size: -
CDR3 DNA: TGTGCCAGCAGCCGGACTAGCGCTTACGAGCAGTACTTC; CDR3 protein: CASSRTSAYEQYF; D gene: TRBD2; J gene: TRBJ2-7; V gene: TRBV3-1; clone size: -
CDR3 DNA: TGCGCCAGCAGCCAAGATGGGACGGTGGGGGATTATGGCTACACCTTC; CDR3 protein: CASSQDGTVGDYGYTF; D gene: -; J gene: TRBJ1-2; V gene: TRBV4-1; clone size: -
CDR3 DNA: TGTGCCAGCAGTTTAAATTGGGGATACGAGCAGTACTTC; CDR3 protein: CASSLNWGYEQYF; D gene: -; J gene: TRBJ2-7; V gene: TRBV28; clone size: -